This is a list of T cell receptor beta chains from one sample in a study of blood T cell repertoires in COVID-19. The protocol was immunoSEQ multiplex PCR, while the TCRdb copy is restricted to in-frame clones and leaves out a portion. The sample has more than 300,000 clones; 88% are singletons. What was sequenced was PBMCs or T cells enriched from blood (not recorded which). These receptors were obtained from a woman between 18 and 29 years old who had recovered from COVID-19. The CDR3 runs from the conserved cysteine through the conserved F or W. The D gene is left open where the match is weak. A row's size may be missing; if present it is once, few, many or a size class.

j_call: TRBJ2-1; v_call: TRBV18; clone_size: -; d_call: -; cdr3_aa: CASSPFRTDTNEQFF; cdr3_nt: TGTGCCAGCTCACCCTTCCGGACAGATACGAATGAGCAGTTCTTC
j_call: TRBJ1-5; v_call: TRBV28; clone_size: -; d_call: TRBD1; cdr3_aa: CASSFVGTGGINQPQHF; cdr3_nt: TGTGCCAGCAGTTTCGTTGGGACAGGGGGTATCAATCAGCCCCAGCATTTT
j_call: TRBJ1-5; v_call: TRBV12-5; clone_size: -; d_call: -; cdr3_aa: CASGLVKAGYSNQPQHF; cdr3_nt: TGTGCTAGTGGTTTGGTGAAGGCGGGCTATAGCAATCAGCCCCAGCATTTT
j_call: TRBJ2-7; v_call: TRBV30; clone_size: -; d_call: TRBD2; cdr3_aa: CAWSGPAGVGEQYF; cdr3_nt: TGTGCCTGGAGTGGGCCTGCGGGGGTGGGTGAGCAGTACTTC
j_call: TRBJ1-3; v_call: TRBV11-1; clone_size: -; d_call: -; cdr3_aa: CASSSAASSGNTIYF; cdr3_nt: TGTGCCAGCAGTTCGGCAGCGTCCTCTGGAAACACCATATATTTT
j_call: TRBJ1-5; v_call: TRBV5-5; clone_size: -; d_call: -; cdr3_aa: CASSLQGLNQPQHF; cdr3_nt: TGTGCCAGCAGCCTACAGGGTTTGAATCAGCCCCAGCATTTT
j_call: TRBJ1-5; v_call: TRBV6-5; clone_size: -; d_call: -; cdr3_aa: CASSYSHINQPQHF; cdr3_nt: TGTGCCAGCAGTTACTCACACATCAATCAGCCCCAGCATTTT
j_call: TRBJ2-7; v_call: TRBV27; clone_size: once; d_call: -; cdr3_aa: CASSPPHSSEQYF; cdr3_nt: TGTGCCAGCAGTCCGCCCCACAGTTCCGAGCAGTACTTC
j_call: TRBJ2-5; v_call: TRBV7-6; clone_size: -; d_call: TRBD2; cdr3_aa: CASSGLGGGTAETQYF; cdr3_nt: TGTGCCAGCAGCGGGCTAGGCGGGGGGACCGCAGAGACCCAGTACTTC
j_call: TRBJ1-1; v_call: TRBV5-1; clone_size: -; d_call: -; cdr3_aa: CASSLQGLKKNTEAFF; cdr3_nt: TGCGCCAGCAGCTTGCAGGGGCTGAAGAAGAACACTGAAGCTTTCTTT
j_call: TRBJ2-7; v_call: TRBV4-3; clone_size: -; d_call: -; cdr3_aa: CASSQDGAGPVVEQYF; cdr3_nt: TGCGCCAGCAGCCAAGATGGGGCAGGACCGGTAGTAGAGCAGTACTTC
j_call: TRBJ1-1; v_call: TRBV4-1; clone_size: -; d_call: -; cdr3_aa: CASSQEPGNMNTEAFF; cdr3_nt: TGCGCCAGCAGCCAAGAACCGGGAAATATGAACACTGAAGCTTTCTTT
j_call: TRBJ2-2; v_call: TRBV30; clone_size: -; d_call: -; cdr3_aa: CAWTPRGARGGTGELFF; cdr3_nt: TGTGCCTGGACTCCCCGGGGGGCGCGAGGGGGAACCGGGGAGCTGTTTTTT
j_call: TRBJ2-7; v_call: TRBV12-5; clone_size: -; d_call: -; cdr3_aa: CASGLSRGSYEQYF; cdr3_nt: TGTGCTAGTGGTTTGTCCCGGGGGTCCTACGAGCAGTACTTC
j_call: TRBJ2-7; v_call: TRBV5-6; clone_size: -; d_call: -; cdr3_aa: CASSQADRSYEQYF; cdr3_nt: TGTGCCAGCAGCCAGGCGGACAGATCCTACGAGCAGTACTTC
j_call: TRBJ2-4; v_call: TRBV7-9; clone_size: once; d_call: -; cdr3_aa: CASSTDRRGAKNIQYF; cdr3_nt: TGTGCCAGCAGCACTGACAGGCGTGGAGCCAAAAACATTCAGTACTTC
j_call: TRBJ1-2; v_call: TRBV5-1; clone_size: -; d_call: TRBD1; cdr3_aa: CASSLTGGIYGYTF; cdr3_nt: TGCGCCAGCAGCCTGACAGGGGGTATCTATGGCTACACCTTC
j_call: TRBJ1-1; v_call: TRBV2; clone_size: -; d_call: -; cdr3_aa: CASSARQKNTEAFF; cdr3_nt: TGTGCCAGCAGTGCCCGACAGAAGAACACTGAAGCTTTCTTT
j_call: TRBJ1-2; v_call: TRBV4-3; clone_size: -; d_call: -; cdr3_aa: CASSQVPWDITDGYTF; cdr3_nt: TGCGCCAGCAGCCAAGTTCCGTGGGACATCACGGATGGCTACACCTTC
j_call: TRBJ1-2; v_call: TRBV6-2/TRBV6-3; clone_size: -; d_call: -; cdr3_aa: CASSSIGGADGYTF; cdr3_nt: TGTGCCAGCAGCTCCATTGGGGGGGCGGATGGCTACACCTTC
j_call: TRBJ2-1; v_call: TRBV19; clone_size: -; d_call: TRBD2; cdr3_aa: CASSRNPSGTYNEQFF; cdr3_nt: TGTGCCAGTAGTCGTAACCCCAGCGGGACCTACAATGAGCAGTTCTTC
j_call: TRBJ1-1; v_call: TRBV28; clone_size: -; d_call: -; cdr3_aa: CASSLWARWDGRVTEAFF; cdr3_nt: TGTGCCAGCAGTTTATGGGCCCGTTGGGACGGGAGAGTCACTGAAGCTTTCTTT
j_call: TRBJ1-5; v_call: TRBV7-8; clone_size: -; d_call: TRBD1; cdr3_aa: CASSPLGQLNQPQHF; cdr3_nt: TGTGCCAGCAGCCCCCTGGGACAGCTCAATCAGCCCCAGCATTTT
j_call: TRBJ1-3; v_call: TRBV6-1; clone_size: -; d_call: -; cdr3_aa: CASSDPPGRGAGNTIYF; cdr3_nt: TGTGCCAGCAGTGATCCCCCCGGTCGGGGGGCCGGAAACACCATATATTTT
j_call: TRBJ1-4; v_call: TRBV5-1; clone_size: -; d_call: TRBD1; cdr3_aa: CASSRDSSNEKLFF; cdr3_nt: TGCGCCAGCAGCCGGGACAGCTCTAATGAAAAACTGTTTTTT
j_call: TRBJ1-2; v_call: TRBV9; clone_size: -; d_call: TRBD1; cdr3_aa: CASSGQGADGYTF; cdr3_nt: TGTGCCAGCAGTGGACAGGGGGCGGATGGCTACACCTTC
j_call: TRBJ1-5; v_call: TRBV15; clone_size: -; d_call: -; cdr3_aa: CATLRAGINQPQHF; cdr3_nt: TGTGCCACCTTACGGGCAGGGATAAATCAGCCCCAGCATTTT
j_call: TRBJ1-4; v_call: TRBV2; clone_size: -; d_call: -; cdr3_aa: CASIMDTATNEKLFF; cdr3_nt: TGTGCCAGCATTATGGACACTGCAACTAATGAAAAACTGTTTTTT
j_call: TRBJ2-1; v_call: TRBV7-9; clone_size: -; d_call: -; cdr3_aa: CASSGQGGYYNEQFF; cdr3_nt: TGTGCCAGCAGCGGGCAGGGGGGTTACTACAATGAGCAGTTCTTC
j_call: TRBJ1-2; v_call: TRBV5-4; clone_size: -; d_call: TRBD1; cdr3_aa: CASSSDRVKGYTF; cdr3_nt: TGTGCCAGCAGCTCGGACAGGGTGAAGGGCTACACCTTC